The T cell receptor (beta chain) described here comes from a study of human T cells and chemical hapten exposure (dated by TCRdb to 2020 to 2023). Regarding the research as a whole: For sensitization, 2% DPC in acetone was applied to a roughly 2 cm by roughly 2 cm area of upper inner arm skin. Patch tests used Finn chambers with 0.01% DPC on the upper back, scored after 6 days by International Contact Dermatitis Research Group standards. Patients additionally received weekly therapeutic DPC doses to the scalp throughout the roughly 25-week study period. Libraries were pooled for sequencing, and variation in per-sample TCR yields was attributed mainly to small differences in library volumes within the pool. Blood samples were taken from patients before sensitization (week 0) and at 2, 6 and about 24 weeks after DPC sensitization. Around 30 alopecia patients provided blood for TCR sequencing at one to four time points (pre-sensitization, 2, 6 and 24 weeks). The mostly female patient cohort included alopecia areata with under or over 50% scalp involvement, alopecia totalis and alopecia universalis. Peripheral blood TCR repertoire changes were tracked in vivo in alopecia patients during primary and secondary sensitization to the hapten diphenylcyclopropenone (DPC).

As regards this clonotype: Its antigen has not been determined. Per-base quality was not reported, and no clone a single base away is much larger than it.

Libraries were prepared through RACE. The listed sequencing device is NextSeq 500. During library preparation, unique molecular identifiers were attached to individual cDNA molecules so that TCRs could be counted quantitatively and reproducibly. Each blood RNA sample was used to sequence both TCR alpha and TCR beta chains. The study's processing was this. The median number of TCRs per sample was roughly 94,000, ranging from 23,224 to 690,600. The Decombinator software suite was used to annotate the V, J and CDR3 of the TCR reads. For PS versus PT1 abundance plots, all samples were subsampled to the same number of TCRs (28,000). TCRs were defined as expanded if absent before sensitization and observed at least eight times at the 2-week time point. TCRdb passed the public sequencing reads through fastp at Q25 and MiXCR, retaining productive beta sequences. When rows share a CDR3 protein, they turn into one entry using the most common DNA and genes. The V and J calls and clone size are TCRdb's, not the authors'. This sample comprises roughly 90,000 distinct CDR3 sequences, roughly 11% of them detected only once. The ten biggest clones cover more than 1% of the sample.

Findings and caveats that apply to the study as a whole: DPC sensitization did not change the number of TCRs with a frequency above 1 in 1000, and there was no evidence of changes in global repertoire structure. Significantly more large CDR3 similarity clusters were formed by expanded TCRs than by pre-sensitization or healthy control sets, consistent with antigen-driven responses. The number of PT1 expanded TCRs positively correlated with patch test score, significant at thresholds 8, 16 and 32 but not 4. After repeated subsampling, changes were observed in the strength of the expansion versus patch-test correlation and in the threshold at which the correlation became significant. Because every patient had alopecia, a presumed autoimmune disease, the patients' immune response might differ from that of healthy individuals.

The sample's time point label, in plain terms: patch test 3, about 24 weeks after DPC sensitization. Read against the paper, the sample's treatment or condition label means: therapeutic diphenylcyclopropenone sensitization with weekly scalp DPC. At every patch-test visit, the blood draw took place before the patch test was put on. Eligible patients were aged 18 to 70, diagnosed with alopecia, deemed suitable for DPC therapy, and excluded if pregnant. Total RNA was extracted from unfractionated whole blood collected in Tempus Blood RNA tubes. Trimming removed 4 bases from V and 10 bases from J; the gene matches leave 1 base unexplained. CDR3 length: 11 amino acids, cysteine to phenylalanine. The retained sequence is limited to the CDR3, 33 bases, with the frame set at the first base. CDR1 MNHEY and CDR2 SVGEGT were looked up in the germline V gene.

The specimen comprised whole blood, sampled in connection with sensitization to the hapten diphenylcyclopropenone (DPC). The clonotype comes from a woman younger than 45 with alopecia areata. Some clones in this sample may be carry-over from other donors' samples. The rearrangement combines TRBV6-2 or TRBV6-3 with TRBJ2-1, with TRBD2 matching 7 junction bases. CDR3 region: CASSFGREQFF. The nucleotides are TGTGCCAGCAGTTTCGGGAGGGAGCAGTTCTTC.